Listed below are T cell receptor beta chains from one sample, sequenced in a study of blood T cell repertoires in COVID-19. The table came from immunoSEQ multiplex PCR; TCRdb's copy has only in-frame clones and leaves some out. The table includes approximately 290,000 clones, around 89% detected once. Specimen: peripheral blood. The receptors here all came from a man aged 25 to 40 with acute or convalescent COVID-19. The CDR3 runs from the conserved cysteine through the conserved F or W. Each record gives: J gene, clone size, D gene, CDR3 length, V gene, CDR3 protein, CDR3 DNA. A D gene is named only where the DNA matches it firmly. Some rows have no size entry. The others give once, few or many, or a class for an expanded clone.

TRBJ2-7 | - | TRBD1 | 14 | TRBV5-1 | CASSLQGATYEQYF | TGCGCCAGCAGCTTACAGGGGGCAACGTACGAGCAGTACTTC
TRBJ1-1 | - | - | 15 | TRBV7-2 | CASSSGGGVGTEAFF | TGTGCCAGCAGCTCCGGGGGAGGGGTAGGCACTGAAGCTTTCTTT
TRBJ2-7 | - | - | 16 | TRBV2 | CASSDVVGGPVNEQYF | TGTGCCAGCAGTGACGTCGTGGGGGGGCCGGTCAACGAGCAGTACTTC
TRBJ2-5 | - | - | 12 | TRBV12-3/TRBV12-4 | CASSSTGSSQYF | TGTGCCAGCAGTTCGACAGGCTCGAGCCAGTACTTC
TRBJ1-2 | once | - | 15 | TRBV30 | CAWSRYNGGILGYTF | TGTGCCTGGAGTAGATACAATGGGGGCATATTAGGCTACACCTTC
TRBJ2-7 | - | TRBD2 | 14 | TRBV10-1 | CASRALAGVGEQYF | TGCGCCAGCAGAGCCCTAGCGGGAGTAGGTGAGCAGTACTTC
TRBJ2-1 | - | - | 17 | TRBV4-1 | CASSQESRSGLDNEQFF | TGCGCCAGCAGCCAAGAATCAAGATCAGGGCTCGACAATGAGCAGTTCTTC
TRBJ2-5 | - | - | 15 | TRBV18 | CASSPPSGGRETQYF | TGTGCCAGCTCACCACCTTCTGGAGGGCGAGAGACCCAGTACTTC
TRBJ2-1 | - | TRBD1 | 17 | TRBV3-1/TRBV3-2 | CASSTTTGSSSYNEQFF | TGTGCCAGCAGCACTACGACAGGGTCTAGCTCCTACAATGAGCAGTTCTTC
TRBJ2-7 | - | - | 15 | TRBV27 | CASSLRASDSYEQYF | TGTGCCAGCAGTTTACGGGCTAGCGACTCCTACGAGCAGTACTTC
TRBJ1-3 | - | - | 15 | TRBV2 | CASSVTGFSGNTIYF | TGTGCCAGCAGTGTCACAGGGTTTTCCGGAAACACCATATATTTT
TRBJ1-2 | - | TRBD1 | 15 | TRBV5-4 | CASSTCDRELYGYTF | TGTGCCAGCAGCACCTGCGACAGGGAATTGTATGGCTACACCTTC
TRBJ2-3 | - | TRBD2 | 17 | TRBV5-1 | CASSPYRRRGVPDTQYF | TGCGCCAGCAGCCCCTATCGGCGGCGGGGGGTACCAGATACGCAGTATTTT
TRBJ1-2 | - | TRBD1 | 15 | TRBV5-6 | CASSRQGPIFYGYTF | TGTGCCAGCAGCCGACAGGGGCCGATTTTCTATGGCTACACCTTC
TRBJ1-2 | - | TRBD1 | 15 | TRBV19 | CASSPGQGGNYGYTF | TGTGCCAGTAGTCCGGGACAGGGGGGTAACTATGGCTACACCTTC
TRBJ1-1 | - | TRBD1 | 13 | TRBV29-1 | CSVLGQGEGEAFF | TGCAGCGTTCTAGGACAGGGGGAGGGTGAAGCTTTCTTT
TRBJ1-6 | - | - | 16 | TRBV7-6 | CASSSRSSSYNSPLHF | TGTGCCAGCAGCTCGAGGTCGAGCTCCTATAATTCACCCCTCCACTTT
TRBJ2-3 | - | - | 14 | TRBV19 | CASSNARITDTQYF | TGTGCCAGTAGTAACGCCAGGATAACAGATACGCAGTATTTT
TRBJ1-6 | - | TRBD1 | 15 | TRBV5-1 | CASSNPGQGNSPLHF | TGCGCCAGCAGCAACCCGGGACAGGGGAATTCACCCCTCCACTTT
TRBJ2-7 | - | TRBD1 | 14 | TRBV6-5 | CASSKNRGTYEQYF | TGTGCCAGCAGTAAAAACAGGGGGACCTACGAGCAGTACTTC
TRBJ2-1 | - | TRBD2 | 15 | TRBV5-1 | CASSLSGGSYNEQFF | TGCGCCAGCAGCCTTAGCGGGGGATCCTACAATGAGCAGTTCTTC
TRBJ2-1 | - | - | 13 | TRBV11-2 | CASSLRGYNEQFF | TGTGCCAGCAGCTTAAGAGGTTACAATGAGCAGTTCTTC
TRBJ2-1 | - | TRBD2 | 19 | TRBV11-2 | CASSLVGTSLFRGGNEQFF | TGTGCCAGCAGCTTAGTTGGGACTAGTCTTTTTAGGGGAGGGAATGAGCAGTTCTTC
TRBJ2-1 | - | TRBD2 | 17 | TRBV13 | CASSVRTSAFSYNEQFF | TGTGCCAGCAGCGTCCGGACTAGCGCCTTCTCCTACAATGAGCAGTTCTTC
TRBJ2-2 | - | - | 14 | TRBV2 | CASSSTGLSGELFF | TGTGCCAGCAGTTCCACAGGGTTATCCGGGGAGCTGTTTTTT
TRBJ2-3 | once | - | 13 | TRBV30 | CACTQATGDTQYF | TGTGCCTGTACCCAAGCAACAGGAGATACGCAGTATTTT
TRBJ2-7 | once | - | 13 | TRBV7-8 | CASSLVSTYEQYF | TGTGCCAGCAGCTTAGTATCTACGTACGAGCAGTACTTC
TRBJ1-4 | - | - | 14 | TRBV7-9 | CASSYQGRREKLFF | TGTGCCAGCAGCTATCAGGGTCGGCGGGAAAAACTGTTTTTT
TRBJ2-1 | - | TRBD1 | 15 | TRBV7-3 | CASSPGTGTYNEQFF | TGTGCCAGCAGCCCCGGGACAGGGACCTACAATGAGCAGTTCTTC
TRBJ2-3 | once | TRBD2 | 16 | TRBV11-3 | CASSPGLAGASDTQYF | TGTGCCAGCAGCCCGGGACTAGCGGGCGCGTCAGATACGCAGTATTTT
TRBJ2-1 | - | TRBD1 | 15 | TRBV7-8 | CASSRTGGSYNEQFF | TGTGCCAGCAGTCGTACAGGGGGCTCCTACAATGAGCAGTTCTTC
TRBJ1-4 | - | - | 15 | TRBV4-1 | CASSQAPREGEKLFF | TGCGCCAGCAGCCAAGCGCCCAGGGAAGGTGAAAAACTGTTTTTT
TRBJ1-1 | once | TRBD1 | 16 | TRBV9 | CASSVSSGQPNTEAFF | TGTGCCAGCAGCGTATCCTCGGGACAGCCGAACACTGAAGCTTTCTTT
TRBJ2-1 | once | - | 15 | TRBV10-1 | CASSESGYSSNEQFF | TGCGCCAGCAGTGAGTCCGGCTATAGCAGCAATGAGCAGTTCTTC
TRBJ2-1 | - | - | 15 | TRBV30 | CAWSVKRAPVTEQFF | TGTGCCTGGAGTGTGAAGCGGGCGCCAGTCACTGAGCAGTTCTTC
TRBJ1-5 | - | TRBD1 | 13 | TRBV7-9 | CASSATGDQPQHF | TGTGCCAGCAGCGCGACAGGGGATCAGCCCCAGCATTTT
TRBJ1-6 | once | - | 13 | TRBV5-5 | CASSVGTKGSLHF | TGTGCCAGCAGCGTAGGGACTAAAGGATCCCTCCACTTT
TRBJ1-6 | few | - | 14 | TRBV4-2 | CASSHDQGRSPLHF | TGTGCCAGCAGCCACGACCAGGGGCGCTCACCCCTCCACTTT
TRBJ1-1 | - | - | 12 | TRBV7-9 | CASSPQDTEAFF | TGTGCCAGCAGCCCACAAGACACTGAAGCTTTCTTT
TRBJ1-1 | - | - | 17 | TRBV30 | CAWSYTTYRNRVFGAFF | TGTGCCTGGAGTTACACTACTTACCGGAACAGGGTGTTCGGGGCTTTCTTT
TRBJ1-6 | once | - | 16 | TRBV3-1/TRBV3-2 | CASSPTERPYNSPLHF | TGTGCCAGCAGCCCAACAGAAAGACCCTATAATTCACCCCTCCACTTT